These 25 T cell receptor beta chains originate from one sample sequenced in a study of response to subunit inactivated influenza vaccine. Each CDR3 protein is one row after TCRdb ran MiXCR on the RT-PCR reads. This repertoire shows approximately 520,000 distinct CDR3 sequences, 25% found once; its top ten account for around 2%. The sequenced sample was CD4+ T cells sorted from PBMCs, obtained roughly 5 days after vaccination. All receptors derive from a man over 45 who received an inactivated influenza vaccine.

The gene calls are TRBV10-3 and TRBJ2-1, with D possibly TRBD2 on 5 matching bases. This CDR3 spans 12 amino acids. The V end lost 10 bases, the J end lost 10 bases, and 17 bases lay between the germline ends. The germline V gene encodes CDR1 ENHRY and CDR2 SYGVKD. The chain's CDR3 is CATTPGSGEQFF. In DNA form, the CDR3 reads TGTGCCACCACACCGGGATCCGGGGAGCAGTTCTTC.

This clonotype showed up just a few times. The rearrangement uses TRBV15 and TRBJ2-5, with D unresolved. Germline CDR1 and CDR2: LNHNV and YYDKDF (reference sequence). The CDR3 is 13 amino acids. V was cut by 3 bases and J by 2 bases, with 7 bases left in between. DNA for the CDR3: TGTGCCACCAGCAGTCCAGATCAAGAGACCCAGTACTTC. Protein: CATSSPDQETQYF.

This clonotype has just one count. This chain uses TRBV14 with TRBJ2-7; possible D gene TRBD1, 5 bases. The CDR3 has 14 residues. The germline V gene encodes CDR1 SGHDN and CDR2 FVKESK. V lost 1 base, J lost 6 bases, and 13 bases lay in between. For the CDR3, the DNA is TGTGCCAGCAGCCAAGTTGTCAGAAGGGGCGAGCAGTACTTC. This sequence encodes CASSQVVRRGEQYF.

V is TRBV5-6 and J is TRBJ2-5, with 7 bases matching TRBD2. Germline V CDR1 and CDR2: SGHDT, YYEEEE. The junction had 12 bases not matched to a gene; V was cut back by 0 bases and J by 7 bases. The CDR3 covers 16 residues. The CDR3 DNA is TGTGCCAGCAGCTTGGAGGTAGCGGGCTCCCCGGGGACCCAGTACTTC. Translated, it gives CASSLEVAGSPGTQYF.

V is TRBV6-2 or TRBV6-3 and J is TRBJ2-7; perhaps TRBD2 as D (5 bases). Trimming removed 6 bases at V and 2 bases at J, with 17 bases between. CDR3 length equals 15 residues. From germline, CDR1 is MNHEY and CDR2 SVGEGT. The CDR3 region is CASSRLQYAAYEQYF. In DNA form, the CDR3 reads TGTGCCAGCAGCCGACTACAGTACGCGGCCTACGAGCAGTACTTC.

The chain links TRBV30 to TRBJ2-1; D is perhaps TRBD1 (5 bases). This CDR3 contains 22 residues. Trimming stripped 2 bases from V and 4 bases from J, with 36 bases between. In germline, CDR1 is GTSNPN, CDR2 SVGIG (reference sequence). The CDR3 coding sequence is TGTGCCTGGAGTTTAGCCCCCCTTTACGGGTGGACATCTTCAGGAACTTACAATGAGCAGTTCTTC. As protein: CAWSLAPLYGWTSSGTYNEQFF. Full variable domain (rest looked up from reference TRBV30 and TRBJ2-1): SQTIHQWPATLVQPVGSPLSLECTVEGTSNPNLYWYRQAAGRGLQLLFYSVGIGQISSEVPQNLSASRPQDRQFILSSKKLLLSDSGFYLCAWSLAPLYGWTSSGTYNEQFFGPGTRLTVL.

The chain recombines TRBV5-1 with TRBJ2-3; tentatively, D is TRBD2 (7 bases). The germline V and J ends were trimmed by 1 base and 3 bases, with 12 bases remaining between them. Per the germline V gene, CDR1 is SGHRS and CDR2 is YFSETQ. This CDR3 has 15 amino acids. The CDR3 coding sequence is TGCGCCAGCAGCTTGACAGGGAGGGGAACAGATACGCAGTATTTT. Translating it yields CASSLTGRGTDTQYF.

The chain joins TRBV6-2 or TRBV6-3 to TRBJ2-3; 11 bases align to TRBD1. The V segment lost 6 bases and the J segment 1 base; nucleotides outside the gene matches: 3. There are 15 residues in the CDR3. The germline gives CDR1 MNHEY, CDR2 SVGEGT. CDR3 nucleotides: TGTGCCAGCAGGGACAGGGGGCGCGGCACAGATACGCAGTATTTT. It translates to CASRDRGRGTDTQYF.

This clonotype has a handful of counts. The limits of the CDR3 on the DNA are not certain, so only TCRdb's listed CDR3 is given. The gene calls are TRBV11-2 and TRBJ2-1. Per germline, CDR1 SGHAT and CDR2 FQNNGV. Counting both end residues, the CDR3 totals 16 amino acids. CDR3: CASSLEQYVAYNEQFF.

The chain recombines TRBV24-1 with TRBJ2-2, with 8 bases identical to TRBD1. The germline V gene encodes CDR1 KGHDR and CDR2 SFDVKD. V gave up 7 bases and J gave up 5 bases; unmatched junction bases: 17. This CDR3 spans 18 amino acids. The CDR3 nucleotides are TGTGCCACCAGCACTCCCGATGGACAGGGCATACAGACCGGGGAGCTGTTTTTT. Encoded protein: CATSTPDGQGIQTGELFF.

This sequence joins TRBV7-2 and TRBJ2-3, with D uncertain. The ends were cut back, 4 bases at V and 6 bases at J, with 14 bases in the middle. In germline, CDR1 is SGHTA, CDR2 FQGNSA. The CDR3 runs to 14 residues. As DNA, the CDR3 is TGTGCCAGCAGCTGGCTCCCAAGTGGGGATACGCAGTATTTT. It codes for CASSWLPSGDTQYF.

The chain uses TRBV7-3 and TRBJ1-6; 7 bases map to TRBD1. The germline V gene encodes CDR1 SGHTA and CDR2 FQGTGA. CDR3 length: 13 amino acids. The trim removed 2 bases at V and 9 bases at J, leaving 1 base unmatched. CDR3 nucleotides: TGTGCCAGCAGCTTAGGGACAGCTTCACCCCTCCACTTT. This sequence encodes CASSLGTASPLHF.

The chain carries TRBV20-1 and TRBJ2-3, with TRBD2 matching 8 bases. The germline V gene has CDR1 DFQATT and CDR2 SNEGSKA (reference sequence). Trimming took 6 bases from V and 6 from J; bases not matched to a gene: 11. CDR3 size: 14 residues. CDR3 DNA sequence: TGCAGTGCGAACCCCGGGGGGGCGTGGGATACGCAGTATTTT. Translating it yields CSANPGGAWDTQYF.

This clonotype was counted many times. This rearrangement joins TRBV5-1 to TRBJ2-1, with a tentative D call TRBD1 (6 bases). The CDR3 is 12 amino acids. The germline gives CDR1 SGHRS, CDR2 YFSETQ. Trimming left V 3 bases short and J 7 bases short, with 8 bases between. The CDR3 sequence: CASSSGVNEQFF. The CDR3 nucleotides are TGCGCCAGCAGCTCAGGGGTGAATGAGCAGTTCTTC.

This clonotype appeared a few times. This chain uses TRBV7-9 with TRBJ2-1; tentatively, D is TRBD1 (6 bases). Germline values: CDR1 SEHNR, CDR2 FQNEAQ (reference sequence). The CDR3 length is 14 residues. The V gene lost 5 bases and the J gene lost 2 bases, with 10 bases spanning the gap. CDR3 amino acids: CASSGGPTYNEQFF. CDR3 nucleotides: TGTGCCAGCAGCGGGGGCCCTACCTACAATGAGCAGTTCTTC.

The chain joins TRBV7-3 to TRBJ2-3, with D maybe TRBD2 (5 bases). The germline gives CDR1 SGHTA, CDR2 FQGTGA. The ends were cut back, 5 bases at V and 6 bases at J, with 18 bases in the middle. The CDR3 has 15 amino acids. In DNA form, the CDR3 reads TGTGCCAGCAGCGCAAGTGGACTCCTAGGGGATACGCAGTATTTT. It codes for CASSASGLLGDTQYF. Based on the CDR3 plus reference TRBV7-3 and TRBJ2-3, the full variable domain is GAGVSQTPSNKVTEKGKYVELRCDPISGHTALYWYRQSLGQGPEFLIYFQGTGAADDSGLPNDRFFAVRPEGSVSTLKIQRTERGDSAVYLCASSASGLLGDTQYFGPGTRLTVL.

The chain links TRBV6-2 or TRBV6-3 to TRBJ2-3; 14 nucleotides align to TRBD2. V trimming: 7 bases; J trimming: 4 bases; junction bases outside the gene matches: 19. Germline CDR1 is MNHEY and CDR2 is SVGEGT. There are 20 residues in the CDR3. CDR3 nucleotides: TGTGCCAGCACTTCGCGCCCGGGACTAGCGGGGGTGGCTCCCGCAGATACGCAGTATTTT. The encoded protein is CASTSRPGLAGVAPADTQYF.

The rearrangement uses TRBV6-1 and TRBJ1-5; no clear D. The ends were cut back, 6 bases at V and 2 bases at J, with 8 bases in the middle. The CDR3 is 13 residues long. CDR1 is MNHNS and CDR2 is SASEGT in the germline V gene. CDR3 amino acids: CASRGMGNQPQHF. DNA of the CDR3: TGTGCCAGCAGGGGTATGGGCAATCAGCCCCAGCATTTT.

This clonotype was seen only a few times. J is TRBJ2-7 and V is TRBV7-2; 11 bases fit TRBD2. Germline lookup yields CDR1 SGHTA and CDR2 FQGNSA. V lost 5 bases, J lost 5 bases, and 8 bases stayed unmatched. The CDR3 is 15 amino acids. The CDR3 sequence: CASSPRLTSGNEQYF. The CDR3 region has the DNA TGTGCCAGCAGCCCCCGTCTGACTAGCGGGAACGAGCAGTACTTC. The variable domain in full, with the rest retrieved from reference TRBV7-2 and TRBJ2-7, is GAGVSQSPSNKVTEKGKDVELRCDPISGHTALYWYRQSLGQGLEFLIYFQGNSAPDKSGLPSDRFSAERTGGSVSTLTIQRTQQEDSAVYLCASSPRLTSGNEQYFGPGTRLTVT.

This clonotype has a handful of counts. CDR3 residues: CATSRDPGQPQHF. The CDR3, as DNA: TGTGCCACCAGCAGAGATCCAGGGCAGCCCCAGCATTTT. This sequence joins TRBV15 and TRBJ1-5; possibly TRBD1 for D (5 bases). Trimming removed 0 bases from V and 7 bases from J, with 7 bases in between. This CDR3 is built from 13 residues. The V gene's germline CDR1 is LNHNV and CDR2 YYDKDF (reference sequence).

The CDR3 region is CSVKRERDGELFF. As DNA, the CDR3 is TGCAGTGTCAAGCGGGAGCGCGACGGGGAGCTGTTTTTT. The rearrangement joins TRBV20-1 to TRBJ2-2; 8 bases are shared with TRBD2. CDR1 and CDR2 (germline): DFQATT, SNEGSKA (reference sequence). Trimming removed 7 bases from V and 7 bases from J; junction bases left unmatched: 8. The CDR3 has 13 amino acids.

A few counts support this clonotype. One end of the junction fails to match germline, which may point to a read error. The chain employs TRBV7-2 and TRBJ2-7; TRBD2 is a possible D gene (7 bases). The CDR3 length is 16 residues. The germline V gene encodes CDR1 SGHTA and CDR2 FQGNSA. The DNA of the CDR3 is TGTGCCAGCAGCCACCCCGCTGGGGGGGCCCTCTCCAATCTGCACTTC. Its translation is CASSHPAGGALSNLHF.

V and J are TRBV28 and TRBJ2-7; 8 nucleotides agree with TRBD2. The germline V gene encodes CDR1 MDHEN and CDR2 SYDVKM. This CDR3 is 13 amino acids long. The V and J ends lost 8 bases and 4 bases, in that order; junction bases with no gene match: 7. This CDR3 is CASGGLDAYEQYF. In DNA, the CDR3 is TGTGCCAGCGGGGGACTAGATGCATACGAGCAGTACTTC. Full variable domain (missing parts from reference TRBV28 and TRBJ2-7): DVKVTQSSRYLVKRTGEKVFLECVQDMDHENMFWYRQDPGLGLRLIYFSYDVKMKEKGDIPEGYSVSREKKERFSLILESASTNQTSMYLCASGGLDAYEQYFGPGTRLTVT.

This clonotype was seen only a few times. The chain employs TRBV6-2 or TRBV6-3 and TRBJ2-4; 13 bases fit TRBD2. This CDR3 comprises 16 residues. V shed 6 bases and J 9 bases; nucleotides not matched to a gene: 11. Germline V gene lookup returns CDR1 MNHEY and CDR2 SVGEGT. Written as DNA, the CDR3 is TGTGCCAGCAGCGCAATGACTAGCGGGAGGCGTGGCATTCAGTACTTC. Translation gives CASSAMTSGRRGIQYF.

This chain uses TRBV20-1 with TRBJ2-1, with D hard to call. Trimming pared 3 bases from V and 9 bases from J, leaving 15 bases between. CDR3 size: 13 residues. The germline V gene encodes CDR1 DFQATT and CDR2 SNEGSKA (reference sequence). CDR3 sequence reads: CSASATVSGEQFF. Written as DNA, the CDR3 is TGCAGTGCTAGCGCTACAGTTTCGGGTGAGCAGTTCTTC.